The present T cell receptor (beta chain) was sequenced within a study of T-cell memory formation after mild COVID-19. 5'RACE primed from the constant segment yielded TCR alpha and TCR beta cDNA libraries bearing sample barcodes and UMIs. A single record per CDR3 protein comes from TCRdb applying MiXCR to the 5' RACE reads. The sample includes about 140,000 distinct CDR3 sequences, 14% of them seen just once. This clonotype was seen only a few times. The CDR3 runs 13 residues. V was shortened by 2 bases and J by 0 bases, with 6 bases between the two germline ends. The germline gives CDR1 SGHNT, CDR2 YYREEE (reference sequence).

The sequencing sample was made of PBMCs or a T cell subset sorted from them (not recorded which). The rearrangement joins TRBV5-4 to TRBJ2-7; D is undetermined. This TCR was recovered from an adult woman who had mild COVID-19 (a few samples of this study predate the infection). Cell type and time point are not known. This CDR3 is CASSFRTSYEQYF. CDR3 in DNA: TGTGCCAGCAGCTTCAGGACCTCCTACGAGCAGTACTTC.